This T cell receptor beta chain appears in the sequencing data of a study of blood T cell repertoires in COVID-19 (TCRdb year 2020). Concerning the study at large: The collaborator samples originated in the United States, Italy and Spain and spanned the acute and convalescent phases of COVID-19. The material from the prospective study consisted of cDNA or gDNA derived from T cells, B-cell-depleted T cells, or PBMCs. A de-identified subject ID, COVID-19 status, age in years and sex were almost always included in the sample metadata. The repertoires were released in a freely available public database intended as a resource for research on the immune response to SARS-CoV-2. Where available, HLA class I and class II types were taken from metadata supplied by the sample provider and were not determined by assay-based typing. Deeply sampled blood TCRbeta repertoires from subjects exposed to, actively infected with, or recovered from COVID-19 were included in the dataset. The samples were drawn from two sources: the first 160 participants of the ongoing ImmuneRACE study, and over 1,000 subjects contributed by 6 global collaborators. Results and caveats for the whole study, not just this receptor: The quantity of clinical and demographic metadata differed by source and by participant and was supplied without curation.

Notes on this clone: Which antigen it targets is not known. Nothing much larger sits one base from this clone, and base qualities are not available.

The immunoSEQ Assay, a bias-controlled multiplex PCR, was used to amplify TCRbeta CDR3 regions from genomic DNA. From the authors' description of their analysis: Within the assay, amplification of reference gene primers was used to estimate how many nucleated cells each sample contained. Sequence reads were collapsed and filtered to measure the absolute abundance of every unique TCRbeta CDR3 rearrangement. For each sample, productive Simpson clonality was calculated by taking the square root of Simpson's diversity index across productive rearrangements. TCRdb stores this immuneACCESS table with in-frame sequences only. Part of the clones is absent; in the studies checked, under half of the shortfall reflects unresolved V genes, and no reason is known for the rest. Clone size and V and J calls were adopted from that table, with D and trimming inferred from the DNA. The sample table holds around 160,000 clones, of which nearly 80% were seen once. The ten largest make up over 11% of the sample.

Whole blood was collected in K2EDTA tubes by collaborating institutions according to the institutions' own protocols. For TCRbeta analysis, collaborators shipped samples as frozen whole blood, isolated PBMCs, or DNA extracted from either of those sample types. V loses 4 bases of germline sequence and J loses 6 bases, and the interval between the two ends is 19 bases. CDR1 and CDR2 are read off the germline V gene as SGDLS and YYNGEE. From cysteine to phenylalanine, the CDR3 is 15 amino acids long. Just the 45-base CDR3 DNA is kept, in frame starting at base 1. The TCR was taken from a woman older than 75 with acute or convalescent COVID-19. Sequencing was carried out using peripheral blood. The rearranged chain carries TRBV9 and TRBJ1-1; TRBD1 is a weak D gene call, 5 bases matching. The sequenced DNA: TGTGCCAGCAGCTCCGACCCCCTGGGGCTCTCTGAAGCTTTCTTT. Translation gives CASSSDPLGLSEAFF.